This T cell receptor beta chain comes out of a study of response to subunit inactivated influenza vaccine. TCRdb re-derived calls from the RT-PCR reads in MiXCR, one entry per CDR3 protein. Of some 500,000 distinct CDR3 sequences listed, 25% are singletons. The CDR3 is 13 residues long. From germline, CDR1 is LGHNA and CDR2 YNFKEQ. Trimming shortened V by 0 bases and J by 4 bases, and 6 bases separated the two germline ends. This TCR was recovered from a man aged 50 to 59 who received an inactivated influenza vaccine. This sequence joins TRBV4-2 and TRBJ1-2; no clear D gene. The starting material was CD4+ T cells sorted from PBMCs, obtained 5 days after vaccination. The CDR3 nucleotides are TGTGCCAGCAGCCAAGACAGTCTCTATGGCTACACCTTC. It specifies CASSQDSLYGYTF.